Listed below are T cell receptor beta chains from one sample, sequenced in a study of Ad26.COV2.S vaccination and SARS-CoV-2 variants. The repertoire was sequenced with immunoSEQ multiplex PCR; TCRdb's copy has only in-frame clones and lacks some. The sample has roughly 700,000 clones, more than 70% seen once; the top ten hold about 1.5%. Material: peripheral blood, obtained in a trial of Ad26.COV2.S vaccine versus placebo. The source is a person between 18 and 65 years old who received the Ad26.COV2.S COVID-19 vaccine or a placebo. CDR3s include the opening cysteine and the closing phenylalanine or tryptophan. A D gene is named only where the DNA matches it firmly.

j_call	d_call	v_call	cdr3_nt	cdr3_aa
TRBJ2-1	.	TRBV7-2	TGTGCCAGCAGCTCTACAGTCTTCAACAATGAGCAGTTCTTC	CASSSTVFNNEQFF
TRBJ2-7	TRBD2	TRBV19	TGTGCCAGTAGTACGCGGGAGCGGTCCGAGCAGTACTTC	CASSTRERSEQYF
TRBJ1-2	.	TRBV10-3	TGTGCCACCAGGGTGTTCGATGGCTACACCTTC	CATRVFDGYTF
TRBJ2-7	.	TRBV2	TGTGCCAGCAGTGCCGGTTACGAGCAGTACTTC	CASSAGYEQYF
TRBJ1-2	TRBD1	TRBV28	TGTGCCAGCCAAGGCCCGGCAGGGGGTAGGGGCGACGGCTACACCTTC	CASQGPAGGRGDGYTF
TRBJ2-1	TRBD1	TRBV30	TGTGCCTGGACAGGGGGATACAATGAGCAGTTCTTC	CAWTGGYNEQFF
TRBJ2-1	.	TRBV7-9	TGTGCCAGCAGTGGGACTGAGCAGTTCTTC	CASSGTEQFF
TRBJ2-1	.	TRBV7-2	TGTGCCAGCAGCTTCGACAGGAGTTACAATGAGCAGTTCTTC	CASSFDRSYNEQFF
TRBJ1-2	TRBD1	TRBV10-3	TGTGCCATCAGAGGACAGGGAGAAAACTATGGCTACACCTTC	CAIRGQGENYGYTF
TRBJ2-1	.	TRBV14	TGTGCCAGCAGCCAAACCAGGGGCTCCTACAATGAGCAGTTCTTC	CASSQTRGSYNEQFF
TRBJ1-3	.	TRBV7-8	TGTGCCAGCAGCCCTTGGACGGACCCGGACACCATATATTTT	CASSPWTDPDTIYF
TRBJ2-7	.	TRBV7-9	TGTGCCAGCAGCCGGACGGACGAGCAGTACTTC	CASSRTDEQYF
TRBJ1-1	TRBD1	TRBV6-4	TGTGCCAGCAGTGACGGACAGGGGAAATTGGCTTTCTTT	CASSDGQGKLAFF
TRBJ2-3	.	TRBV2	TGTGCCACCCGACAGGAGGCAGATACGCAGTATTTT	CATRQEADTQYF
TRBJ2-1	.	TRBV7-7	TGTGCCAGCAGCTTAGGCATCAAGGCCTACAATGAGCAGTTCTTC	CASSLGIKAYNEQFF
TRBJ2-7	.	TRBV4-2	TGTGCCAGCAGCCAGGTCCTCGACAGCTCCTACGAGCAGTACTTC	CASSQVLDSSYEQYF
TRBJ1-1	.	TRBV13	TGTGCCAGCAGCCAAAGGGGAAACACTGAAGCTTTCTTT	CASSQRGNTEAFF
TRBJ1-5	.	TRBV2	TGTGCCAGCAGTGAAAGAACCCGTTCTAACAAGCTGCAGCATTTT	CASSERTRSNKLQHF
TRBJ2-1	TRBD2	TRBV4-2	TGTGCCAGCAGCTCACTAGCGGGGGGGCTCACCAATGAGCAGTTCTTC	CASSSLAGGLTNEQFF
TRBJ1-4	.	TRBV2	TGTGCCAGCAGTGTTCAGAGTGAAAAACTGTTTTTT	CASSVQSEKLFF
TRBJ2-1	TRBD2	TRBV29-1	TGCAGCGCTGGGGGACTAGCGGTTTCCAATGAGCAGTTCTTC	CSAGGLAVSNEQFF
TRBJ1-2	.	TRBV18	TGTGCCAGCTCACCTGATGGACAGAACTATGGCTACACCTTC	CASSPDGQNYGYTF
TRBJ1-2	.	TRBV7-2	TGTGCCAGCAGCTTAGCGGGGCTTAACTATGGCTACACCTTC	CASSLAGLNYGYTF
TRBJ2-7	.	TRBV19	TGTGCCAGTAGTATCTCCGGACATCCATCCTACGAGCAGTACTTC	CASSISGHPSYEQYF
TRBJ2-1	TRBD1	TRBV19	TGTGCCAGTAGTATAGAGTGGGGGACAGGGGCGTACAATGAGCAGTTCTTC	CASSIEWGTGAYNEQFF
TRBJ2-2	.	TRBV6-5	TGTGCCAGCCGCAGGGGACCGAACACCGGGGAGCTGTTTTTT	CASRRGPNTGELFF
TRBJ2-5	.	TRBV18	TGTGCCAGCTCACCAGGCGCAGCGGCCCAAGAGACCCAGTACTTC	CASSPGAAAQETQYF
TRBJ1-1	.	TRBV6-5	TGTGCCAGCAGTATAATTACAGGGAATGAAGCTTTCTTT	CASSIITGNEAFF
TRBJ2-1	TRBD2	TRBV19	TGTGCCAGTAGTATTCTACTAGCGGGAGAGCAGTTCTTC	CASSILLAGEQFF
TRBJ2-7	TRBD1	TRBV6-5	TGTGCCAGCAGTTACTCGTGGCAGGGGGCCGGCGAGCAGTACTTC	CASSYSWQGAGEQYF
TRBJ2-1	.	TRBV7-9	TGTGCCAGCAGCGAAATTCAAGGGCCTAATAGGAATGAGCAGTTCTTC	CASSEIQGPNRNEQFF
TRBJ2-2	.	TRBV5-1	TGCGCCAGCAGCTTCTTGTCCCGGGACTTTTTATTCAGCACCGGGGAGCTGTTTTTT	CASSFLSRDFLFSTGELFF
TRBJ1-6	.	TRBV20-1	TGCAGTGCTAGTCCCAGGGGTCCTTGGTCACCCCTCCACTTT	CSASPRGPWSPLHF